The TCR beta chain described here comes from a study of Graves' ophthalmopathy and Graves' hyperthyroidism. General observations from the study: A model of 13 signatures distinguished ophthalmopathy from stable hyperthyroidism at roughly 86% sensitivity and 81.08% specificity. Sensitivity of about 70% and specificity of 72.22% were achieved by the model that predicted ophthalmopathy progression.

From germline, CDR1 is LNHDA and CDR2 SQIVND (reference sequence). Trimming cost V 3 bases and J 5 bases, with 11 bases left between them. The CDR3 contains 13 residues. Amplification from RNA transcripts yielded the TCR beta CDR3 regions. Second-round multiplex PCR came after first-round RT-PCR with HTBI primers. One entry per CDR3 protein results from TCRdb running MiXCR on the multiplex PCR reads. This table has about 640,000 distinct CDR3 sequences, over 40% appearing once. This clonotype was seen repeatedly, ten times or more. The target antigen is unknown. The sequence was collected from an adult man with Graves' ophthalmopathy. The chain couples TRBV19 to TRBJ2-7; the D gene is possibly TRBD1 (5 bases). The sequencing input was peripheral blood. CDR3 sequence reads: CASSIKQGNEQYF. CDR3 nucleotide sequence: TGTGCCAGTAGTATTAAGCAGGGAAACGAGCAGTACTTC.